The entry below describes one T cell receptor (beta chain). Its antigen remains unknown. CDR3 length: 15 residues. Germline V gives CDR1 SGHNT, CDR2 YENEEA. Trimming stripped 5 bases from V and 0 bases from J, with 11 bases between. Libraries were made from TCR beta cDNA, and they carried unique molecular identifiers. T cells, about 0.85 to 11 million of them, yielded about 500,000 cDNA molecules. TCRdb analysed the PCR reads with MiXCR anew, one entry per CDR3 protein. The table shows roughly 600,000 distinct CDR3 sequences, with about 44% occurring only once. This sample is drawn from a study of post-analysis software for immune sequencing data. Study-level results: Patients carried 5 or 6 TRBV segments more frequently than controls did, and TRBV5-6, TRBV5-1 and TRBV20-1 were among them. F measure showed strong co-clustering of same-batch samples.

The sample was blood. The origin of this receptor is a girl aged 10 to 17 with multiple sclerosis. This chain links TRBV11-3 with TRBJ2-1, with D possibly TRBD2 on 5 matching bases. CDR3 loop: CASSPTKSSYNEQFF. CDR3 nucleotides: TGTGCCAGCAGCCCGACTAAGAGCTCCTACAATGAGCAGTTCTTC.